The TCR beta chain under discussion was sequenced for a study of beta chain features in type 1 diabetes (dated by TCRdb to the late 2010s). Describing the broader study: Patients and healthy donors did not differ in mean age, gender distribution, total cell number or subset yield. Across all samples, 90 million to 130 million sorted cells were examined, and cell number per subset correlated strongly with RNA yield. In the study, recently diagnosed type 1 diabetes patients and matched healthy donors were compared on the TCRB repertoires of their sorted circulating CD4+ T cell subsets. Naive and central memory subsets were obtained from all 28 donors, but regulatory and stem cell-like memory subsets were isolated from only 8 patients and 8 healthy donors.

From a lookup of the germline V gene, CDR1 and CDR2 are SGDLS and YYNGEE. Trimming costs V 0 bases and J 3 bases, and their ends lie 16 bases apart. The CDR3, from cysteine to phenylalanine, totals 16 residues. Of the read, only the CDR3 DNA is kept; its 48 bases are in frame from base 1. A single peripheral blood draw of about 116 mL on average was collected from each donor into heparinised tubes. A BD FACSAria II and a panel including CD45RO, CCR7, CD25, CD127, CD95 and CD27 were used to sort naive, central memory, regulatory and stem cell-like memory CD4+ T cells. All sorted populations exceeded 95% purity. PBMCs were separated immediately by Lymphoprep density gradient centrifugation and were stained directly, without being cultured. Samples were stained and sorted in pairs, with one healthy donor and one patient per experiment, so that batch effects were minimized. With regard to this clone: Its binding antigen is unknown. No clone much larger than this one lies a single base away; base qualities are absent.

All of the isolated RNA was reverse transcribed with the High Capacity cDNA Reverse Transcription Kit, so expressed TCRB transcripts were sequenced. Naive, central memory and regulatory T cell samples underwent deep immunoSEQ sequencing, averaging about 3.57 million total reads per sample. Sorted cells were lysed in RLT buffer and RNA was extracted with DNase-treated RNeasy Micro or Mini kits, depending on cell number. Each cell subset was processed on its own to prevent cross-contamination, while patient and healthy donor samples were processed together. The immunoSEQ multiplex PCR was used to amplify TCRB sequences from cDNA, yielding 87-bp fragments that span the CDR3 region. The amplicons were sequenced using the Illumina HiSeq platform. Concerning the study's data processing: PCR bias was computationally corrected using synthetic template baselines, reads within Hamming distance 2 were collapsed, and singletons that could not be merged were discarded. Reads were aligned against IMGT to assign V, D and J genes, CDR3 length and insertions or deletions at six rearrangement sites. Clonotype counts were normalized to sorted cell number within each subset before computing true diversity and Gini coefficients with the tcR R package. The overlap coefficient, calculated on TCRB nucleotide sequences, was used to quantify repertoire sharing. Out-of-frame TCRB sequences from naive cells were analyzed as a proxy for the pre-selection repertoire. The table comes from immuneACCESS by way of TCRdb, which keeps in-frame sequences with V and J called. Part of the clones is missing from these tables; in studies checked, under half for an unresolved V gene and the rest for unknown reasons. The DNA gave D and trimming, while V, J and clone size come from that table. Within this sample are fewer than 650,000 clones, with around 15% of them counted one time only. The top ten clonotypes cover about 0.097% of the sample.

Overall study results and their limits: Type 1 diabetes patients showed a moderate but significant shortening of TCRB CDR3 length in all four CD4+ subsets. Sequencing cDNA rather than genomic DNA could over-represent highly expressing activated cells, although activation and CD3 levels did not differ between groups. Fewer insertions and more nucleotide deletions at VDJ recombination sites were observed in patients with type 1 diabetes, implying thymic rearrangement abnormalities. Because the HLA sub-analyses included only small numbers of individuals, any influence of HLA type on TCRB rearrangement was left unresolved. Naive, central memory and regulatory TCRB repertoires appeared to be more alike among patients than among healthy donors. PCR might favor shorter templates, but patient and control samples were amplified and corrected together, so any skew would affect both groups equally.

Material for sequencing was naive CD4+ T cells from blood. What this sample's cell subset or site label stands for: true naive CD4+ T cells. This receptor was identified in a man aged 18 to 30 in good health. The rearranged segments are TRBV9 and TRBJ2-7, with no confidently assigned D gene. This receptor has the CDR3 CASSVVPAQYLYEQYF. The nucleotides read TGTGCCAGCAGCGTAGTTCCCGCTCAATATCTCTACGAGCAGTACTTC. The full variable domain, completed from the reference TRBV9 and TRBJ2-7 proteins outside the CDR3, reads DSGVTQTPKHLITATGQRVTLRCSPRSGDLSVYWYQQSLDQGLQFLIQYYNGEERAKGNILERFSAQQFPDLHSELNLSSLELGDSALYFCASSVVPAQYLYEQYFGPGTRLTVT.